This TCR beta chain was profiled in a study of STAT5B mutations in CD4+ large granular lymphocyte leukemia. Measured with immunoSEQ multiplex PCR; TCRdb has only the in-frame clones, and not every one. Here the sample spans 4,000 or so clones, over 70% being singletons. V was trimmed by 4 bases and J by 2 bases, leaving 2 bases between them. The germline V gene encodes CDR1 MGHRA and CDR2 YSYEKL. The CDR3 totals 11 residues. The sample taken for sequencing was PBMCs. This sequence joins TRBV4-1 and TRBJ2-5; D not resolved. The clonotype originates from a man in his 60s with CD4+ T-cell large granular lymphocyte leukemia. The CDR3 region has the DNA TGCGCCAGCAGCCTGCAAGAGACCCAGTACTTC. As protein: CASSLQETQYF.